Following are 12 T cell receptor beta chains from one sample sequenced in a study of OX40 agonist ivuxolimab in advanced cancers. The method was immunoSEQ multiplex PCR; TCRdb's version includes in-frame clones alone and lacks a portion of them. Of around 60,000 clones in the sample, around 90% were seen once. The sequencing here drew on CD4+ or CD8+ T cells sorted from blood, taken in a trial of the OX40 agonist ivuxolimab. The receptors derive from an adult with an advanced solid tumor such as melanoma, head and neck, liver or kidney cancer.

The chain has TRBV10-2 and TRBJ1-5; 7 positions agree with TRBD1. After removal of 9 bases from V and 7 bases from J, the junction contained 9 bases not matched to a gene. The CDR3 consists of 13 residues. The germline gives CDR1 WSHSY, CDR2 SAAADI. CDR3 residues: CARGDRVLQPQHF. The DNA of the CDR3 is TGCGCCAGGGGAGACAGGGTACTGCAGCCCCAGCATTTT.

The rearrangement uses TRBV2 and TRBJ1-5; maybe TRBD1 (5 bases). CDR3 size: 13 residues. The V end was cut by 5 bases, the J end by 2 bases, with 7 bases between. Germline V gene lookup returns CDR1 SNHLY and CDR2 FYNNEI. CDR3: CASSWGGNQPQHF. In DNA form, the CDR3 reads TGTGCCAGCAGTTGGGGGGGCAATCAGCCCCAGCATTTT.

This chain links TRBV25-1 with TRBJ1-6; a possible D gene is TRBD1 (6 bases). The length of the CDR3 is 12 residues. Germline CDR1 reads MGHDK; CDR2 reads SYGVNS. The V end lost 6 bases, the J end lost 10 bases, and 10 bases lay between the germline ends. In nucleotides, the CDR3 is TGTGCCAGCAGGGCAGGGGTCTCACCCCTCCACTTT. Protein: CASRAGVSPLHF.

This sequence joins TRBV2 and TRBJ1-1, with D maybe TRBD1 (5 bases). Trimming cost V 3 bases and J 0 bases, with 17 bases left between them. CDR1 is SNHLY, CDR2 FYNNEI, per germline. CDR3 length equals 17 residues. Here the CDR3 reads CASSEERPGLMNTEAFF. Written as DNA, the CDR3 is TGTGCCAGCAGTGAGGAGAGGCCAGGGCTTATGAACACTGAAGCTTTCTTT.

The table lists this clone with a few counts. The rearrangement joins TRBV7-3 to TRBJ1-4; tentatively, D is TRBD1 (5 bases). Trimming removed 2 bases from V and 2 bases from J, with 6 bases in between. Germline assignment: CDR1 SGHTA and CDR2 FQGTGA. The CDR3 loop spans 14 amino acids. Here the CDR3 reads CASSLGGTNEKLFF. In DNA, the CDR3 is TGTGCCAGCAGCTTAGGGGGTACTAATGAAAAACTGTTTTTT.

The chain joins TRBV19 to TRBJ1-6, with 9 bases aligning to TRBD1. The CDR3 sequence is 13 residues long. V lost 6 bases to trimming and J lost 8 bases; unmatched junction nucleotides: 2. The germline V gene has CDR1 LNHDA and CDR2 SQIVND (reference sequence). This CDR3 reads CASRGQGDSPLHF. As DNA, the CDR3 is TGTGCCAGTAGGGGACAGGGTGATTCACCCCTCCACTTT.

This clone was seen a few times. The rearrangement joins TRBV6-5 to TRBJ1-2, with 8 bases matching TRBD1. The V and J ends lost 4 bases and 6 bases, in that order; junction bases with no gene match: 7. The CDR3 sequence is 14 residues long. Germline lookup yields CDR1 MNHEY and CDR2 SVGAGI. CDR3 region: CASSSASGGNGYTF. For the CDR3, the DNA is TGTGCCAGCAGTTCAGCGTCAGGGGGCAATGGCTACACCTTC.

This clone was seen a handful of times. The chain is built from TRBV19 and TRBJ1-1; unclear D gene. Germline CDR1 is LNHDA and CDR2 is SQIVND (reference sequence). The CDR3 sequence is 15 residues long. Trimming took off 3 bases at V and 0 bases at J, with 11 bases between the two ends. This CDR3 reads CASSMNSLMNTEAFF. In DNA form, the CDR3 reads TGTGCCAGTAGTATGAACAGCTTGATGAACACTGAAGCTTTCTTT.

CDR3 in amino acids: CASSDRLHTQYF. The DNA for the CDR3 is TGTGCCAGCAGTGACAGGTTACATACGCAGTATTTT. The rearrangement joins TRBV6-5 to TRBJ2-3; D possibly corresponds to TRBD1 (6 bases). The CDR3 sequence is 12 residues long. The germline CDR1 and CDR2 sequences are MNHEY and SVGAGI. The germline V and J ends were trimmed by 5 bases and 7 bases, with 10 bases remaining between them.

CDR3 region: CASSLIWGSSYNEQFF. In DNA form, the CDR3 reads TGCGCCAGCAGCTTGATTTGGGGTAGCTCCTACAATGAGCAGTTCTTC. The V gene is TRBV5-1, the J gene TRBJ2-1; no firm D call. In germline, CDR1 is SGHRS, CDR2 YFSETQ. This CDR3 has 16 residues. V shed 1 base and J shed 0 bases, with 11 bases lying between them.

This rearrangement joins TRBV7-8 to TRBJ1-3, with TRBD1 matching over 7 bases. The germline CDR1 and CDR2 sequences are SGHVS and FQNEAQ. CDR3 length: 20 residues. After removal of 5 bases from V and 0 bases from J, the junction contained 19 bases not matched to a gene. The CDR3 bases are TGTGCCAGCAGCCGAAATCCCAGAACTGACAGGGCCCACTCTGGAAACACCATATATTTT. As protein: CASSRNPRTDRAHSGNTIYF.

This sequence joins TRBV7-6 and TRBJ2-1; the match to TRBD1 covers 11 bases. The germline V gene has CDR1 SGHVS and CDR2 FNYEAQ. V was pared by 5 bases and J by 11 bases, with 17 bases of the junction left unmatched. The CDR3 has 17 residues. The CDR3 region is CASSTTGTGGDLWKQFF. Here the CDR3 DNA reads TGTGCCAGCAGCACGACCGGGACAGGGGGGGATCTTTGGAAGCAGTTCTTC.